The next 21 T cell receptor beta chains were all read from a single sample in a study of T cells in Graves' hyperthyroidism and ophthalmopathy. Amplification yielded TCR beta CDR3 regions, with RNA transcripts as the source. A set of HTBI primers served as the primers for a first-round RT-PCR of the TCR CDR3. TCRdb fed the multiplex PCR reads into MiXCR, producing one record per CDR3 protein. The sample has hundreds of thousands of distinct CDR3 sequences, 20% to 30% seen once. The specimen sequenced was blood. The receptors originated from a man aged 45-65 years with Graves' hyperthyroidism.

This clonotype was counted only a few times. This chain links TRBV12-5 with TRBJ2-5; TRBD1 aligns across 9 bases. CDR1 is LGHNT and CDR2 is FRNRAP in the germline V gene. Losses at the gene ends were 1 base for V and 3 bases for J; bases not matched to a gene: 3. The CDR3 length is 15 residues. The CDR3 here is CASGLGQGGKETQYF. For the CDR3, the DNA is TGTGCTAGTGGTTTGGGACAGGGGGGAAAAGAGACCCAGTACTTC. The whole variable domain, filled in from reference TRBV12-5 and TRBJ2-5, reads DARVTQTPRHKVTEMGQEVTMRCQPILGHNTVFWYRQTMMQGLELLAYFRNRAPLDDSGMPKDRFSAEMPDATLATLKIQPSEPRDSAVYFCASGLGQGGKETQYFGPGTRLLVL.

This clonotype has a handful of counts. The junction differs from germline at one of its ends, possibly a read error. This rearrangement joins TRBV11-2 to TRBJ2-7, with 7 bases that match TRBD2. Looked up from germline, CDR1 is SGHAT and CDR2 is FQNNGV. The CDR3 sequence is 13 residues long. The CDR3 loop reads CASSFGGYYEQCF. In DNA form, the CDR3 reads TGTGCCAGCAGCTTCGGGGGGTACTACGAGCAGTGCTTC.

This clonotype was observed a few times. The chain has TRBV5-1 and TRBJ2-5; 7 nucleotides agree with TRBD2. The ends lost 2 bases at V and 1 base at J; junction bases unmatched: 5. CDR1 SGHRS and CDR2 YFSETQ come from the germline V gene. This CDR3 contains 15 residues. The CDR3 sequence: CASSLQRGPQETQYF. CDR3 sequence (DNA): TGCGCCAGCAGCTTACAGCGGGGACCCCAAGAGACCCAGTACTTC. Variable domain in full (rest from reference TRBV5-1 and TRBJ2-5): KAGVTQTPRYLIKTRGQQVTLSCSPISGHRSVSWYQQTPGQGLQFLFEYFSETQRNKGNFPGRFSGRQFSNSRSEMNVSTLELGDSALYLCASSLQRGPQETQYFGPGTRLLVL.

This clonotype was found a few times. A clone one base away is much larger, so this may be a read error. The chain has TRBV7-6 and TRBJ2-7; 10 positions match TRBD1. This CDR3 contains 15 residues. Germline V gene sequence: CDR1 SGHVS, CDR2 FNYEAQ. CDR3 residues: CAGSLYGTGAYEQYF. In DNA form, the CDR3 reads TGTGCCGGCAGCTTATACGGGACAGGGGCCTACGAGCAGTACTTC. Combining the CDR3 with reference TRBV7-6 and TRBJ2-7 gives the whole variable domain GAGVSQSPRYKVTKRGQDVALRCDPISGHVSLYWYRQALGQGPEFLTYFNYEAQQDKSGLPNDRFSAERPEGSISTLTIQRTEQRDSAMYRCAGSLYGTGAYEQYFGPGTRLTVT.

V gene TRBV28 combines with J gene TRBJ2-7; D ambiguous. The V end lost 5 bases, the J end lost 0 bases, and 17 bases lay between the germline ends. Germline CDR1 reads MDHEN; CDR2 reads SYDVKM. The CDR3 sequence is 16 residues long. The DNA for the CDR3 is TGTGCCAGCAGTCCCATCGCCAGCGTGGACTCCTACGAGCAGTACTTC. Residues: CASSPIASVDSYEQYF.

The sample holds many counts of this clonotype. This chain uses TRBV5-1 with TRBJ2-7, with 8 bases matching TRBD1. J lost 5 bases, V lost 4 bases, and 11 bases had no gene match. Germline V CDR1 and CDR2: SGHRS, YFSETQ. This CDR3 comprises 15 residues. The CDR3 loop is CASSVTPTGVHEQYF. The CDR3 DNA reads as TGCGCCAGCAGCGTCACACCGACAGGGGTCCACGAGCAGTACTTC.

Of note for this clonotype: The junction differs from germline at one of its ends, possibly a read error. V usage is TRBV7-9 and J usage is TRBJ1-1; D gene ambiguous. The CDR3 contains 13 residues. From germline, CDR1 is SEHNR and CDR2 FQNEAQ (reference sequence). The CDR3 is CASESLSNTKAFF. In DNA form, the CDR3 reads TGTGCCAGCGAATCGCTGAGCAACACTAAAGCTTTCTTT. Variable domain in full (rest from reference TRBV7-9 and TRBJ1-1): DTGVSQNPRHKITKRGQNVTFRCDPISEHNRLYWYRQTLGQGPEFLTYFQNEAQLEKSRLLSDRFSAERPKGSFSTLEIQRTEQGDSAMYLCASESLSNTKAFFGQGTRLTVV.

CDR3 residues: CASSSMTSGGYEQFF. The DNA for the CDR3 is TGTGCCAGCAGCTCAATGACATCAGGGGGCTACGAGCAGTTCTTC. The rearrangement links TRBV7-9 to TRBJ2-1; 8 bases line up with TRBD1. The trim removed 4 bases at V and 10 bases at J, leaving 12 bases unmatched. Germline CDR1 reads SEHNR; CDR2 reads FQNEAQ (reference sequence). The CDR3 loop spans 15 amino acids.

V usage is TRBV19 and J usage is TRBJ2-7; TRBD1 aligns across 9 bases. The CDR3 extends over 15 amino acids. The V gene end was trimmed by 3 bases and the J gene end by 5 bases; junction bases not matched to a gene: 8. In germline, CDR1 is LNHDA, CDR2 SQIVND (reference sequence). CDR3 DNA: TGTGCCAGTAGTATCAGCGAACAGGGGGCCAACGAGCAGTACTTC. It translates to CASSISEQGANEQYF.

This chain joins TRBV6-5 and TRBJ2-7, with D perhaps TRBD2 (7 bases). CDR1 is MNHEY and CDR2 is SVGAGI in the germline V gene. The CDR3 runs 15 residues. Trimming took 2 bases from V and 4 from J, leaving 15 bases between them. DNA for the CDR3: TGTGCCAGCAGTTACGTGGAGGGGGGGACGTACGAGCAGTACTTC. Residues: CASSYVEGGTYEQYF.

This chain uses TRBV7-9 with TRBJ2-4, with D possibly TRBD1 on 6 matching bases. Trimming removed 6 bases at V and 2 bases at J, with 14 bases between. This CDR3 contains 15 residues. The germline V gene encodes CDR1 SEHNR and CDR2 FQNEAQ (reference sequence). In DNA form, the CDR3 reads TGTGCCAGCAGTTGGACAGCTGTCTCCAAAAACATTCAGTACTTC. As protein: CASSWTAVSKNIQYF.

Remarks on this clonotype: The junction departs from germline at one end; a sequencing error may be responsible. The V call is TRBV7-9, the J call TRBJ2-7; D possibly matches TRBD1 or TRBD2 (5 bases each). The CDR3 is made up of 15 amino acids. Per the germline V gene, CDR1 is SEHNR and CDR2 is FQNEAQ (reference sequence). The CDR3 loop is CASSLGTESSYKQYF. The CDR3 DNA reads as TGTGCCAGCAGCTTGGGGACCGAGAGCTCCTACAAGCAGTACTTC.

The chain combines TRBV5-1 with TRBJ1-2, with a weak D call TRBD1 (5 bases). CDR3 length: 14 residues. Trimming stripped 6 bases from V and 2 bases from J, with 14 bases between. CDR1 and CDR2 from the germline V gene are SGHRS and YFSETQ. The CDR3 sequence is CASIDEGANYGYTF. The CDR3 DNA follows: TGCGCCAGCATCGATGAAGGGGCGAACTATGGCTACACCTTC.

In this sample, this clonotype turned up a few times. This chain connects TRBV7-8 to TRBJ1-5, with D tentatively TRBD1 (6 bases). Germline V lookup: CDR1 SGHVS, CDR2 FQNEAQ. This CDR3 region has 16 residues. V was clipped by 5 bases and J by 1 base, with 15 bases between them. The CDR3 protein is CASSGQAGASNQPQHF. CDR3 sequence (DNA): TGTGCCAGCAGCGGACAAGCGGGGGCCAGCAATCAGCCCCAGCATTTT.

A few counts support this clonotype. J is TRBJ2-5 and V is TRBV5-1; TRBD2 matches 8 bases. The CDR3 is 14 residues long. Per germline, CDR1 SGHRS and CDR2 YFSETQ. The ends lost 1 base at V and 2 bases at J; junction bases unmatched: 1. CDR3 residues: CASSLSGRQETQYF. Here the CDR3 DNA reads TGCGCCAGCAGCTTGAGCGGGAGACAAGAGACCCAGTACTTC. Filled out from reference TRBV5-1 and TRBJ2-5, the complete variable domain reads KAGVTQTPRYLIKTRGQQVTLSCSPISGHRSVSWYQQTPGQGLQFLFEYFSETQRNKGNFPGRFSGRQFSNSRSEMNVSTLELGDSALYLCASSLSGRQETQYFGPGTRLLVL.

The chain is built from TRBV29-1 and TRBJ1-3; no reliable D call. Deletions cut 5 bases from V and 0 bases from J, with 11 bases between. The CDR3 runs 14 residues. Germline V gives CDR1 SQVTM, CDR2 ANQGSEA. CDR3 loop: CSVQGFSSGNTIYF. DNA of the CDR3: TGCAGCGTTCAAGGGTTTAGCTCTGGAAACACCATATATTTT.

This clonotype was found many times. CDR3 region: CASGTRGSRLEQYF. For the CDR3, the DNA is TGTGCCAGCGGGACGCGGGGGTCCAGATTGGAGCAGTACTTC. J is TRBJ2-7 and V is TRBV7-2; 7 bases map to TRBD2. Germline loops: CDR1 SGHTA, CDR2 FQGNSA. The trim removed 8 bases at V and 7 bases at J, leaving 14 bases unmatched. The CDR3 consists of 14 residues.

This clonotype came up once. A much larger clone is a single base away; this may be a read error. The V gene is TRBV12-3 or TRBV12-4, the J gene TRBJ2-3, with D uncertain. Between the trimmed V and J ends, which lost 6 bases and 2 bases, there was a span of 15 bases. This CDR3 is built from 15 residues. The CDR3 is CASRRSKPNTDTQYF. DNA for the CDR3: TGTGCCAGCAGGAGGTCCAAACCCAACACAGATACGCAGTATTTT.

This clonotype turned up a few times. This sequence joins TRBV12-5 and TRBJ2-1; D gene uncertain. The germline V gene encodes CDR1 LGHNT and CDR2 FRNRAP. The CDR3 contains 15 residues. V shed 2 bases and J shed 0 bases, with 8 bases lying between them. The CDR3 sequence is CASGLIRSSYNEQFF. The DNA of the CDR3 is TGTGCTAGTGGTTTGATCCGTAGCTCCTACAATGAGCAGTTCTTC.

This clonotype was seen repeatedly, ten times or more. The V gene is TRBV28, the J gene TRBJ2-3, with 8 bases identical to TRBD1. The CDR3 is made up of 15 amino acids. Per the germline V gene, CDR1 is MDHEN and CDR2 is SYDVKM. Losses at the gene ends were 4 bases for V and 3 bases for J; bases not matched to a gene: 6. The CDR3 sequence: CASSSVTGGTDTQYF. Written as DNA, the CDR3 is TGTGCCAGCAGTTCCGTTACAGGGGGGACAGATACGCAGTATTTT.

This clonotype was counted a single time. This chain joins TRBV30 and TRBJ2-1, with 9 positions matching TRBD2. CDR1 and CDR2 (germline): GTSNPN, SVGIG (reference sequence). Unmatched junction bases numbered 11, after V lost 8 bases and J lost 6 bases. The CDR3 runs 14 residues. The chain's CDR3 is CALDSGRALNEQFF. As DNA, the CDR3 is TGTGCCCTCGATAGCGGGAGAGCTCTCAATGAGCAGTTCTTC.